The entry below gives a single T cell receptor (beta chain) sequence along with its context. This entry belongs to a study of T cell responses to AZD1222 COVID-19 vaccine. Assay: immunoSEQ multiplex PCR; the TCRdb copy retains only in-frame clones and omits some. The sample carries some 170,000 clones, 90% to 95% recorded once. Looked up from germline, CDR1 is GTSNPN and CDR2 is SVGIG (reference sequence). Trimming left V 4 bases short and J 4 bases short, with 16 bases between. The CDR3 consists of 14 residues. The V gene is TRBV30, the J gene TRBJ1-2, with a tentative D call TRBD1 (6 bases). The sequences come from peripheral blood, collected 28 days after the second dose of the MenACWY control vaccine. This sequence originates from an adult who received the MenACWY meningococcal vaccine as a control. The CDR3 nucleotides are TGTGCCTGGACTCTACGGGGGGCCGCCTATGGCTACACCTTC. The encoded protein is CAWTLRGAAYGYTF.